The 21 T cell receptor beta chains in this list originate from one sample, sequenced in a study of response to subunit inactivated influenza vaccine. TCRdb re-called the RT-PCR reads with MiXCR, one entry per CDR3 protein. The table lists about 520,000 distinct CDR3 sequences, about 25% of them singletons. The source was CD4+ T cells sorted from PBMCs, collected 5 days after vaccination. These receptors were obtained from a man in his fifties or sixties who received an inactivated influenza vaccine.

V gene TRBV5-1 combines with J gene TRBJ1-6; TRBD1 is a possible D gene (5 bases). The V end lost 5 bases, the J end lost 9 bases, and 15 bases lay between the germline ends. CDR3 length equals 14 residues. Germline lookup yields CDR1 SGHRS and CDR2 YFSETQ. CDR3 DNA: TGCGCCAGCAGAAGAGACCGGAGGGGTTCACCCCTCCACTTT. Translating gives CASRRDRRGSPLHF. Looking up the rest from reference TRBV5-1 and TRBJ1-6 gives the full variable domain: KAGVTQTPRYLIKTRGQQVTLSCSPISGHRSVSWYQQTPGQGLQFLFEYFSETQRNKGNFPGRFSGRQFSNSRSEMNVSTLELGDSALYLCASRRDRRGSPLHFGNGTRLTVT.

The chain links TRBV5-1 to TRBJ2-7, with D possibly being TRBD1 or TRBD2 (5 bases each). CDR1 and CDR2 from the germline V gene are SGHRS and YFSETQ. Trimming removed 8 bases at V and 1 base at J, with 13 bases between. The CDR3 runs 13 residues. DNA for the CDR3: TGCGCCAGAGAACGGGACGAGTCCTACGAGCAGTACTTC. This gives the protein CARERDESYEQYF.

This clonotype was counted a few times. This sequence joins TRBV10-3 and TRBJ1-3; no firm D call. The CDR3 contains 11 residues. V gave up 6 bases and J gave up 4 bases, with 4 bases separating them. In germline, CDR1 is ENHRY, CDR2 SYGVKD. The CDR3, as DNA: TGTGCCATCAGGGTGGGAAACACCATATATTTT. This gives the protein CAIRVGNTIYF.

This clonotype was seen only a few times. CDR3 DNA sequence: TGTGCCAGCAGCCCCGTACACGGGAGTTTTGAGACCCAGTACTTC. Translating gives CASSPVHGSFETQYF. The V and J genes are TRBV9 and TRBJ2-5; tentatively, D is TRBD2 (6 bases). This CDR3 spans 15 amino acids. Germline V lookup: CDR1 SGDLS, CDR2 YYNGEE. Trimming pared 4 bases from V and 5 bases from J, leaving 18 bases between.

The CDR3 region is CASSPTQNYEQYF. For the CDR3, the DNA is TGTGCCAGCTCACCGACACAAAACTACGAGCAGTACTTC. The chain combines TRBV18 with TRBJ2-7; D ambiguous. The CDR3 loop spans 13 amino acids. V lost 3 bases to trimming and J lost 3 bases, with 9 bases between them. CDR1 is KGHSH and CDR2 is LQKENI in the germline V gene.

This clonotype was seen more than once but under ten times. The DNA for the CDR3 is TGTGCCACCAGCAGAGATAGGTTAGCGGGGGGGTGGAATGAGCAGTTCTTC. Protein sequence: CATSRDRLAGGWNEQFF. The chain uses TRBV15 and TRBJ2-1; TRBD2 agrees at 11 bases. Germline values: CDR1 LNHNV, CDR2 YYDKDF (reference sequence). The CDR3 is 17 residues long. The V gene end was trimmed by 0 bases and the J gene end by 7 bases; junction bases not matched to a gene: 8. Full variable domain (missing parts from reference TRBV15 and TRBJ2-1): DAMVIQNPRYQVTQFGKPVTLSCSQTLNHNVMYWYQQKSSQAPKLLFHYYDKDFNNEADTPDNFQSRRPNTSFCFLDIRSPGLGDTAMYLCATSRDRLAGGWNEQFFGPGTRLTVL.

The rearrangement joins TRBV20-1 to TRBJ2-5, with TRBD1 identical over 8 bases. The CDR3 covers 15 residues. V shed 0 bases and J 5 bases; nucleotides not matched to a gene: 8. Germline V gives CDR1 DFQATT, CDR2 SNEGSKA (reference sequence). CDR3 coding DNA: TGCAGTGCTAGAGATGGGGGCAGGGGGCTGGAGACCCAGTACTTC. It yields the protein CSARDGGRGLETQYF.

This clonotype showed up just a few times. This rearrangement joins TRBV7-2 to TRBJ2-1, with 8 nucleotides matching TRBD2. The ends lost 2 bases at V and 4 bases at J; junction bases unmatched: 4. The CDR3 sequence is 15 residues long. Looked up from germline, CDR1 is SGHTA and CDR2 is FQGNSA. Here the CDR3 reads CASSLIAGTYNEQFF. For the CDR3, the DNA is TGTGCCAGCAGCTTAATAGCGGGAACTTACAATGAGCAGTTCTTC.

This sequence joins TRBV12-3 or TRBV12-4 and TRBJ2-5; D uncertain. The length of the CDR3 is 13 residues. V lost 4 bases, J lost 6 bases, and 12 bases lay in between. Here the CDR3 reads CASSSGSRKTQYF. The DNA for the CDR3 is TGTGCCAGCAGTTCGGGCAGCCGGAAGACCCAGTACTTC.

The genes are TRBV6-5 and TRBJ2-2; 10 bases fit TRBD2. V lost 3 bases, J lost 0 bases, and 1 base stayed unmatched. Germline V gene data show CDR1 as MNHEY and CDR2 as SVGAGI. This CDR3 comprises 16 residues. The CDR3 bases are TGTGCCAGCAGTTATAGCGGGGGGCCGAACACCGGGGAGCTGTTTTTT. Protein product: CASSYSGGPNTGELFF.

The J gene is TRBJ2-3, the V gene TRBV25-1, with 7 bases lining up with TRBD2. Germline V lookup: CDR1 MGHDK, CDR2 SYGVNS. Trimming cost V 5 bases and J 2 bases; bases outside gene matches: 7. This CDR3 region has 15 residues. The CDR3 region has the DNA TGTGCCAGCAGTTATTCTAGCGGAATCACAGATACGCAGTATTTT. It codes for CASSYSSGITDTQYF. Full variable domain (rest looked up from reference TRBV25-1 and TRBJ2-3): EADIYQTPRYLVIGTGKKITLECSQTMGHDKMYWYQQDPGMELHLIHYSYGVNSTEKGDLSSESTVSRIRTEHFPLTLESARPSHTSQYLCASSYSSGITDTQYFGPGTRLTVL.

The rearrangement joins TRBV7-8 to TRBJ1-1; no firm D call. The CDR3 contains 13 residues. Trimming took off 3 bases at V and 5 bases at J, with 10 bases between the two ends. Germline CDR1 SGHVS, CDR2 FQNEAQ. The CDR3 sequence is CASSFRGITEAFF. CDR3 coding DNA: TGTGCCAGCAGCTTTAGAGGGATAACTGAAGCTTTCTTT.

The chain recombines TRBV29-1 with TRBJ2-3, with 7 positions matching TRBD2. Trimming removed 4 bases from V and 3 bases from J; junction bases left unmatched: 4. Germline assignment: CDR1 SQVTM and CDR2 ANQGSEA. The CDR3 totals 13 residues. The CDR3 loop is CSVGLAQTDTQYF. The CDR3 DNA reads as TGCAGCGTTGGACTAGCTCAGACAGATACGCAGTATTTT.

Turning to this clonotype: The junction departs from the called germline gene at one end, perhaps through a read error. V gene TRBV27 combines with J gene TRBJ2-3; 10 bases are shared with TRBD2. The CDR3 is 18 residues long. Looked up from germline, CDR1 is MNHEY and CDR2 is SMNVEV (reference sequence). CDR3: CAISLAIPAGGSTDTQYF. CDR3 DNA: TGTGCCATCAGTTTAGCTATCCCAGCGGGAGGGAGCACAGATACGCAGTATTTT.

The J gene is TRBJ2-1, the V gene TRBV15; D is tentatively TRBD1 or TRBD2 (5 bases each). V lost 0 bases, J lost 4 bases, and 16 bases lay in between. The CDR3 spans 17 residues. In germline, CDR1 is LNHNV, CDR2 YYDKDF (reference sequence). The CDR3 region has the DNA TGTGCCACCAGCAGAGATCAGCGGTGGGGCGGGTACAATGAGCAGTTCTTC. This sequence encodes CATSRDQRWGGYNEQFF.

This clonotype came up a few times. The rearrangement uses TRBV10-3 and TRBJ1-1, with D unresolved. The V gene's germline CDR1 is ENHRY and CDR2 SYGVKD. The germline V and J ends were trimmed by 1 base and 1 base, with 10 bases remaining between them. The CDR3 contains 15 residues. The DNA of the CDR3 is TGTGCCATCAGTGAGTTCCGCGGGAGGAACACTGAAGCTTTCTTT. This translates into CAISEFRGRNTEAFF.

V and J are TRBV12-3 or TRBV12-4 and TRBJ2-1, with unresolved D. Trimming stripped 4 bases from V and 9 bases from J, with 19 bases between. CDR3 size: 15 residues. CDR3 in DNA: TGTGCCAGCAGTTCCCGAGACTCCTCCAGGAGTGAGCAGTTCTTC. Translated, it gives CASSSRDSSRSEQFF.

This clonotype was seen more than once but under ten times. The DNA is omitted, as the CDR3 cannot be located on it reliably, and the CDR3 follows TCRdb's listing. The V and J genes are TRBV3-1 and TRBJ2-1; the table's D gene call, TRBD2, was not cross checked with the DNA. Germline values: CDR1 LGHDT, CDR2 YNNKEL (reference sequence). A total of 13 residues make up the CDR3, ends included. CDR3 sequence reads: CASSLVAGGARFF.

The table lists this clonotype with a few counts. This chain connects TRBV5-1 to TRBJ2-4; D may correspond to TRBD1 or TRBD2 (6 bases each). Germline V gives CDR1 SGHRS, CDR2 YFSETQ. This CDR3 contains 16 residues. V lost 4 bases, J lost 0 bases, and 14 bases lay in between. The CDR3 spells CASSQQGGLAKNIQYF. The CDR3 DNA follows: TGCGCCAGCAGCCAACAGGGAGGACTAGCCAAAAACATTCAGTACTTC.

The sample holds a few counts of this clonotype. The rearrangement uses TRBV20-1 and TRBJ2-5; the match to TRBD2 covers 11 bases. The CDR3 loop spans 14 amino acids. Germline V gene lookup returns CDR1 DFQATT and CDR2 SNEGSKA (reference sequence). Trimming cost V 6 bases and J 3 bases; bases outside gene matches: 6. CDR3 in amino acids: CSASQTSGKETQYF. CDR3 coding DNA: TGCAGTGCAAGCCAGACTAGCGGGAAAGAGACCCAGTACTTC.

In this sample, this clonotype turned up a few times. The chain carries TRBV7-2 and TRBJ1-3; possible D gene TRBD1, 6 bases. The germline V gene has CDR1 SGHTA and CDR2 FQGNSA. The CDR3 runs 14 residues. Trimming shortened V by 4 bases and J by 4 bases, and 11 bases separated the two germline ends. CDR3 sequence (DNA): TGTGCCAGCAGCTCGGGACACCGAGGAAACACCATATATTTT. It translates to CASSSGHRGNTIYF.